This T cell receptor (beta chain) was sequenced for a study of T cells expressing NK-cell markers. Per germline, CDR1 MNHNS and CDR2 SASEGT. The length of the CDR3 is 14 residues. TCRdb re-called the 5' RACE reads and gives one entry per CDR3 protein, without DNA. The table for this sample gives 150,000 to 200,000 distinct CDR3 sequences. The sequencing sample was made of blood T cells: a sorted CD56 or NKG2C T cell subset, CD4+ or CD8+ T cells, or bulk PBMC T cells (not recorded which). This chain uses TRBV6-1 with TRBJ1-5; checking the TCRdb D call of TRBD1 is not possible without DNA. This clonotype was sampled from a man aged 18-75 years in good health. The CDR3 loop is CASTGQNSNQPQHF.